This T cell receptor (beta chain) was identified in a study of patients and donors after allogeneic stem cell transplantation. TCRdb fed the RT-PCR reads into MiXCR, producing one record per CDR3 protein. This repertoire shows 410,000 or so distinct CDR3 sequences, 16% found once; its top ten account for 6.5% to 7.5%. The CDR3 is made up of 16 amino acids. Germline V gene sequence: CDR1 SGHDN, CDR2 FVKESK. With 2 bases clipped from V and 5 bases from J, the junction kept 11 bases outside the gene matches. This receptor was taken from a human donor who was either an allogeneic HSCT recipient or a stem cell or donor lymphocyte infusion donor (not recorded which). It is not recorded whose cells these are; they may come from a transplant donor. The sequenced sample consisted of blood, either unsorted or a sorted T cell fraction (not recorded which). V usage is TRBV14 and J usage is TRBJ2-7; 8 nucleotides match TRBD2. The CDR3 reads CASSQNRGGVPNEQYF. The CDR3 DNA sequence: TGTGCCAGCAGCCAAAATCGGGGGGGAGTACCCAACGAGCAGTACTTC.